One sample yielded the 27 T cell receptor beta chains listed below, sequenced in a study of blood T cell repertoires in COVID-19. Method: immunoSEQ multiplex PCR; TCRdb's copy keeps in-frame clones and lacks some. The sample shows about 96,000 clones, about 88% of them seen only once. Material: peripheral blood. The receptors stem from a woman in her sixties with acute or convalescent COVID-19.

J is TRBJ2-1 and V is TRBV18; 14 bases align to TRBD2. This CDR3 is 17 amino acids long. Germline V gene sequence: CDR1 KGHSH, CDR2 LQKENI. V lost 3 bases and J lost 10; bases outside the gene matches: 11. As DNA, the CDR3 is TGTGCCAGCTCACCTGGATCCGGGACTAGCGGGGGTCGCGAGCAGTTCTTC. Encoded protein: CASSPGSGTSGGREQFF. Filled out from reference TRBV18 and TRBJ2-1, the complete variable domain reads NAGVMQNPRHLVRRRGQEARLRCSPMKGHSHVYWYRQLPEEGLKFMVYLQKENIIDESGMPKERFSAEFPKEGPSILRIQQVVRGDSAAYFCASSPGSGTSGGREQFFGPGTRLTVL.

This clone came up once. CDR3: CASSQDLRYGYTF. The CDR3 nucleotides read TGCGCCAGCAGCCAAGACCTCCGTTATGGCTACACCTTC. The rearrangement links TRBV4-3 to TRBJ1-2; D gene uncertain. CDR3 size: 13 residues. V was trimmed by 0 bases and J by 5 bases, leaving 7 bases between them. CDR1 is LGHNA, CDR2 YSLEER, per germline.

Worth noting for this clone: The sample contains more than one DNA sequence encoding this CDR3. This chain joins TRBV5-1 and TRBJ2-3, with 7 bases lining up with TRBD2. Trimming took 0 bases from V and 3 from J; bases not matched to a gene: 1. Germline CDR1 reads SGHRS; CDR2 reads YFSETQ. The length of the CDR3 is 14 residues. The CDR3: CASSLAGGTDTQYF. In DNA, the CDR3 is TGCGCCAGCAGCTTGGCCGGGGGGACAGATACGCAGTATTTT. Together with reference TRBV5-1 and TRBJ2-3, the CDR3 gives the full variable domain: KAGVTQTPRYLIKTRGQQVTLSCSPISGHRSVSWYQQTPGQGLQFLFEYFSETQRNKGNFPGRFSGRQFSNSRSEMNVSTLELGDSALYLCASSLAGGTDTQYFGPGTRLTVL.

In its sample, this clone was seen a few times. The gene calls are TRBV2 and TRBJ2-7; the D gene is possibly TRBD1 (6 bases). CDR3 length: 13 residues. The germline V gene encodes CDR1 SNHLY and CDR2 FYNNEI. With 7 bases removed from V and 2 bases from J, the gap between germline ends came to 12 bases. This CDR3 reads CASKQGTPYEQYF. CDR3 sequence (DNA): TGTGCCAGCAAACAGGGAACACCCTACGAGCAGTACTTC.

The chain is built from TRBV7-3 and TRBJ2-7, with unresolved D. Per germline, CDR1 SGHTA and CDR2 FQGTGA. This CDR3 has 12 residues. V gave up 4 bases and J gave up 0 bases, with 4 bases separating them. CDR3 residues: CASSSISYEQYF. CDR3 coding DNA: TGTGCCAGCAGCTCTATCTCCTACGAGCAGTACTTC. Full variable domain (outside the CDR3, taken from reference TRBV7-3 and TRBJ2-7): GAGVSQTPSNKVTEKGKYVELRCDPISGHTALYWYRQSLGQGPEFLIYFQGTGAADDSGLPNDRFFAVRPEGSVSTLKIQRTERGDSAVYLCASSSISYEQYFGPGTRLTVT.

The rearrangement links TRBV6-5 to TRBJ2-5; weak D call: TRBD2 (6 bases). The V end was cut by 6 bases, the J end by 2 bases, with 16 bases between. Germline CDR1 reads MNHEY; CDR2 reads SVGAGI. The CDR3 totals 15 residues. CDR3 in amino acids: CASSRIPGGQETQYF. Here the CDR3 DNA reads TGTGCCAGCAGCCGAATACCCGGAGGGCAAGAGACCCAGTACTTC.

The chain's CDR3 is CASSGTGRNTIYF. CDR3 nucleotide sequence: TGTGCCAGCAGCGGGACAGGGCGAAACACCATATATTTT. J is TRBJ1-3 and V is TRBV9; 8 bases line up with TRBD1. The V and J ends lost 3 bases and 5 bases, in that order; junction bases with no gene match: 1. The CDR3 covers 13 residues. Germline CDR1 and CDR2: SGDLS and YYNGEE.

In its sample, this clone was seen a few times. This sequence joins TRBV7-3 and TRBJ1-6; D is unresolved. The CDR3 covers 13 residues. Trimming pared 1 base from V and 10 bases from J, leaving 8 bases between. The germline CDR1 and CDR2 sequences are SGHTA and FQGTGA. The CDR3 DNA is TGTGCCAGCAGCTTAATAGAGCTATCACCCCTCCACTTT. Translating gives CASSLIELSPLHF.

This clone was found a few times. The J gene is TRBJ1-2, the V gene TRBV7-2; D is possibly TRBD1 (6 bases). The CDR3 extends over 14 amino acids. With 5 bases removed from V and 7 bases from J, the gap between germline ends came to 17 bases. CDR1 SGHTA and CDR2 FQGNSA come from the germline V gene. The CDR3 nucleotides read TGTGCCAGCAGCCCAGGGCCAGGGGTATTTGGCTACACCTTC. The encoded protein is CASSPGPGVFGYTF.

The chain combines TRBV10-2 with TRBJ1-3; D is uncertain. The germline CDR1 and CDR2 sequences are WSHSY and SAAADI. The V end was cut by 6 bases, the J end by 0 bases, with 18 bases between. The CDR3 is 17 residues long. The CDR3 DNA sequence: TGCGCCAGCAGGGAAGCCGGGAGGCAGAGCTCTGGAAACACCATATATTTT. It codes for CASREAGRQSSGNTIYF.

This rearrangement joins TRBV7-9 to TRBJ1-4, with 7 bases aligning to TRBD1. Trimming at V came to 5 bases and at J to 5 bases, leaving 5 bases not matched to a gene. The CDR3 loop spans 14 amino acids. The germline V gene has CDR1 SEHNR and CDR2 FQNEAQ (reference sequence). CDR3 DNA sequence: TGTGCCAGCAGCGGGGGACAGCCCAATGAAAAACTGTTTTTT. It is translated as CASSGGQPNEKLFF.

The CDR3 DNA sequence: TGTGCCAGCAGCGTTGGGTTGAGGGCCCAAAATGAAAAACTGTTTTTT. Translated: CASSVGLRAQNEKLFF. The chain couples TRBV9 to TRBJ1-4; D gene unclear. Germline CDR1 SGDLS, CDR2 YYNGEE. This CDR3 region has 16 residues. Trimming removed 2 bases from V and 5 bases from J, with 16 bases in between.

The rearrangement links TRBV1 to TRBJ1-6; TRBD1 was called by the table and not checked on the DNA. TRBV1 is marked as a pseudogene. The CDR3 consists of 15 residues. In DNA, the CDR3 is TGCACCAGCAGCTCCCACCAGGGGTACTGTTCACCCCTCCACTTT. This sequence encodes CTSSSHQGYCSPLHF.

The chain is built from TRBV7-9 and TRBJ1-5; tentative D call: TRBD1 (6 bases). CDR1 and CDR2 (germline): SEHNR, FQNEAQ (reference sequence). The germline V and J ends were trimmed by 5 bases and 7 bases, with 12 bases remaining between them. This CDR3 region has 13 residues. The CDR3 is CASSRDIGQPQHF. CDR3 nucleotide sequence: TGTGCCAGCAGCCGGGACATTGGCCAGCCCCAGCATTTT.

The chain combines TRBV29-1 with TRBJ2-7; TRBD1 matches 7 bases. The CDR3 covers 13 residues. Per the germline V gene, CDR1 is SQVTM and CDR2 is ANQGSEA. The ends lost 4 bases at V and 7 bases at J; junction bases unmatched: 10. DNA for the CDR3: TGCAGCGTTGTAGATAGGGGGCAATTGGAGCAGTACTTC. Amino acid sequence: CSVVDRGQLEQYF.

This chain links TRBV6-5 with TRBJ2-3; D gene uncertain. Germline assignment: CDR1 MNHEY and CDR2 SVGAGI. Trimming cost V 6 bases and J 2 bases, with 9 bases left between them. CDR3 size: 13 residues. The CDR3 DNA reads TGTGCCAGCAGGTCCAAATCCACAGATACGCAGTATTTT. It codes for CASRSKSTDTQYF.

The chain couples TRBV19 to TRBJ1-2; D is ambiguous. Deletions cut 3 bases from V and 8 bases from J, with 13 bases between. CDR1 is LNHDA and CDR2 is SQIVND in the germline V gene (reference sequence). This CDR3 region has 13 residues. The CDR3 DNA reads TGTGCCAGTAGTATCGCGGATCCCAACGGCTACACCTTC. Protein sequence: CASSIADPNGYTF.

This sequence joins TRBV6-5 and TRBJ1-4, with D perhaps matching TRBD1 (5 bases). Germline CDR1 and CDR2: MNHEY and SVGAGI. This CDR3 region has 14 residues. V dropped 2 bases and J dropped 4 bases, with 8 bases sitting between them. In DNA, the CDR3 is TGTGCCAGCAGTTACAAGGGACTTAATGAAAAACTGTTTTTT. Translation gives CASSYKGLNEKLFF.

V is TRBV5-1 and J is TRBJ1-4; TRBD1 matches at 7 bases. Germline lookup yields CDR1 SGHRS and CDR2 YFSETQ. The CDR3 spans 15 residues. V lost 4 bases, J lost 5 bases, and 8 bases stayed unmatched. CDR3 amino acids: CASSLYTGENEKLFF. In DNA form, the CDR3 reads TGCGCCAGCAGCCTGTATACAGGGGAGAATGAAAAACTGTTTTTT.

The rearrangement uses TRBV30 and TRBJ1-2; 7 nucleotides agree with TRBD1. Unmatched junction bases numbered 5, after V lost 0 bases and J lost 4 bases. The CDR3 runs 14 residues. CDR1 GTSNPN and CDR2 SVGIG come from the germline V gene (reference sequence). CDR3 nucleotides: TGTGCCTGGAGTGTATCAGCAGGGGGCTATGGCTACACCTTC. Residues: CAWSVSAGGYGYTF.

The genes are TRBV4-1 and TRBJ1-3; D gene unclear. The CDR3 totals 12 residues. Germline loops: CDR1 MGHRA, CDR2 YSYEKL. V was pared by 4 bases and J by 2 bases, with 3 bases between. The CDR3 is CASSLAGNTIYF. CDR3 coding DNA: TGCGCCAGCAGCCTCGCTGGAAACACCATATATTTT.

The V call is TRBV4-1, the J call TRBJ2-7; 7 bases match TRBD1. The CDR3 extends over 15 amino acids. The trim removed 4 bases at V and 3 bases at J, leaving 9 bases unmatched. CDR1 is MGHRA and CDR2 is YSYEKL in the germline V gene. This chain's CDR3 is CASSRYDREIYEQYF. DNA of the CDR3: TGCGCCAGCAGCCGTTACGACAGGGAAATCTACGAGCAGTACTTC.

The chain has TRBV9 and TRBJ1-1, with D possibly TRBD1 on 5 matching bases. Germline V gene sequence: CDR1 SGDLS, CDR2 YYNGEE. There are 15 residues in the CDR3. With 5 bases removed from V and 0 bases from J, the gap between germline ends came to 14 bases. The CDR3 nucleotides are TGTGCCAGCAGGGCAGGGCCAGAAATGAACACTGAAGCTTTCTTT. It specifies CASRAGPEMNTEAFF.

This clone has more than one count but fewer than ten. The chain has TRBV6-1 and TRBJ2-3; perhaps TRBD2 as D (7 bases). This CDR3 spans 15 amino acids. Looked up from germline, CDR1 is MNHNS and CDR2 is SASEGT. V lost 2 bases and J 8 bases, leaving 17 bases between the germline ends. The CDR3 bases are TGTGCCAGCAGTGAAAGGGGGGGGTCCCTAGGTACGCAGTATTTT. As protein: CASSERGGSLGTQYF.

The J gene is TRBJ2-4, the V gene TRBV5-6; 7 nucleotides agree with TRBD2. CDR1 is SGHDT, CDR2 YYEEEE, per germline. The CDR3 has 15 residues. The J segment lost 7 bases and the V segment lost 1 base, leaving 8 bases of the junction unmatched. The CDR3 here is CASSLWAVGGNIQYF. CDR3 in DNA: TGTGCCAGCAGCTTGTGGGCTGTCGGGGGGAACATTCAGTACTTC.

The rearrangement uses TRBV27 and TRBJ1-2, with D tentatively TRBD1 (6 bases). The germline V and J ends were trimmed by 0 bases and 8 bases, with 10 bases remaining between them. The CDR3 totals 13 residues. Per germline, CDR1 MNHEY and CDR2 SMNVEV (reference sequence). This chain's CDR3 is CASSLSGARGYTF. The CDR3, as DNA: TGTGCCAGCAGTTTATCGGGGGCTCGGGGCTACACCTTC.

The genes are TRBV24-1 and TRBJ1-2, with D uncertain. CDR1 and CDR2 (germline): KGHDR, SFDVKD. The CDR3 consists of 12 residues. The V end was cut by 7 bases, the J end by 3 bases, with 8 bases between. The CDR3 region has the DNA TGTGCCACCAGCGACTTTTACTATGGCTACACCTTC. This translates into CATSDFYYGYTF.